Presented here are 8 T cell receptor beta chains from one specimen sequenced in a study of graft-versus-host responses after intestinal transplantation. The antigens of these receptors remain unknown. Some clones are missing from TCRdb's copy, which holds only in-frame ones; the method was immunoSEQ multiplex PCR. Here the sample spans some 110,000 clones, less than 90% being singletons. This sample comprised unstimulated CD4+ T cells sorted from spleen or lymph node cells, obtained before intestinal transplant. The receptors originated from a human donor who received an intestinal transplant.

In DNA, the CDR3 is TGTGCCTGGAGTGTACAGGGGGTTCAAGAGACCCAGTACTTC. It yields the protein CAWSVQGVQETQYF. This chain connects TRBV30 to TRBJ2-5, with 8 positions matching TRBD1. The CDR3 has 14 residues. J was trimmed by 2 bases and V by 0 bases; bases with no gene match: 2. Germline assignment: CDR1 GTSNPN and CDR2 SVGIG (reference sequence).

This sequence joins TRBV6-1 and TRBJ2-5, with D possibly TRBD2 on 5 matching bases. The DNA matches TRBJ2-7 better at its end, which makes the J call doubtful. Germline lookup yields CDR1 MNHNS and CDR2 SASEGT. This CDR3 is 14 amino acids long. The CDR3 is CASSEQRSSYEQYF. CDR3 sequence (DNA): TGTGCCAGCAGTGAACAGCGGTCCTCCTACGAGCAGTACTTC.

In DNA, the CDR3 is TGTGCCAGCAGCCTCGTTAACTATGGCTACACCTTC. Its translation: CASSLVNYGYTF. V and J are TRBV7-9 and TRBJ1-2, with D unclear. V dropped 5 bases and J dropped 1 base, with 5 bases sitting between them. The germline gives CDR1 SEHNR, CDR2 FQNEAQ (reference sequence). The CDR3 consists of 12 residues.

This chain uses TRBV5-1 with TRBJ1-1; the D is unclear. Germline lookup yields CDR1 SGHRS and CDR2 YFSETQ. The CDR3 has 15 residues. Trimming stripped 3 bases from V and 0 bases from J, with 12 bases between. In nucleotides, the CDR3 is TGCGCCAGCAGCTCCTCCACTACAGTGAACACTGAAGCTTTCTTT. It specifies CASSSSTTVNTEAFF.

This clone was counted once. The chain couples TRBV9 to TRBJ2-1; 8 positions agree with TRBD2. V lost 0 bases and J lost 0; bases outside the gene matches: 17. The V gene's germline CDR1 is SGDLS and CDR2 YYNGEE. The CDR3 totals 21 residues. As DNA, the CDR3 is TGTGCCAGCAGCGTAGGGGGATACACAGCGGGAGTCAGGAGCTCCTACAATGAGCAGTTCTTC. The encoded protein is CASSVGGYTAGVRSSYNEQFF.

This clone came up once. The chain combines TRBV5-5 with TRBJ2-3, with TRBD2 matching over 12 bases. This CDR3 has 16 amino acids. Germline V lookup: CDR1 SGHKS, CDR2 YYEKEE (reference sequence). The trim removed 0 bases at V and 8 bases at J, leaving 7 bases unmatched. CDR3 in amino acids: CASSLDLAGGPGTQYF. The CDR3 bases are TGTGCCAGCAGCTTGGACCTAGCGGGGGGGCCCGGTACGCAGTATTTT. The whole variable domain, remainder taken from reference TRBV5-5 and TRBJ2-3, is DAGVTQSPTHLIKTRGQQVTLRCSPISGHKSVSWYQQVLGQGPQFIFQYYEKEERGRGNFPDRFSARQFPNYSSELNVNALLLGDSALYLCASSLDLAGGPGTQYFGPGTRLTVL.

This clone was seen only once. The rearrangement links TRBV5-1 to TRBJ1-2; D is perhaps TRBD1 (5 bases). From germline, CDR1 is SGHRS and CDR2 YFSETQ. V lost 4 bases to trimming and J lost 8 bases, with 21 bases between them. The CDR3 sequence is 15 residues long. The CDR3 here is CASSPGLGVRLGYTF. The CDR3 nucleotides are TGCGCCAGCAGCCCCGGTTTGGGGGTGAGGTTAGGCTACACCTTC.

This sequence joins TRBV7-2 and TRBJ2-5; 9 bases fit TRBD2. Losses at the gene ends were 7 bases for V and 4 bases for J; bases not matched to a gene: 7. The CDR3 spans 14 residues. CDR1 SGHTA and CDR2 FQGNSA come from the germline V gene. The CDR3 reads CASTPGLAGETQYF. The CDR3 coding sequence is TGTGCCAGCACTCCGGGACTAGCCGGAGAGACCCAGTACTTC. The full variable domain, its missing parts supplied by reference TRBV7-2 and TRBJ2-5, is GAGVSQSPSNKVTEKGKDVELRCDPISGHTALYWYRQSLGQGLEFLIYFQGNSAPDKSGLPSDRFSAERTGGSVSTLTIQRTQQEDSAVYLCASTPGLAGETQYFGPGTRLLVL.